This TCR beta chain was obtained from a study of cytomegalovirus exposure and HLA in healthy donors. About this clone itself: Its antigen is undetermined. Other DNA sequences in the same sample also yield this CDR3.

Study findings and constraints: First-cohort TCR clusters tended to co-occur in the roughly 130 validation repertoires, a later analysis found. Three of the chains that were CMV-associated were confirmed in vitro to be specific for CMV antigens. The majority of TCR sequences were rare, yet some public TCRs appeared in many donors.

The repertoire was sequenced with immunoSEQ multiplex PCR; TCRdb's copy has only in-frame clones and lacks some. The data show about 150,000 clones, with about 82% seen just once and 2.1% held by the top ten. These donors were members of the roughly 120-subject validation cohort, a group separate from the approximately 670-subject first cohort. This clonotype originated in a human donor in good health. The sample comprised PBMCs.

The CDR3 DNA is TGCGCCAGCAGCTTGCTGGCGGGCTCCTACAATGAGCAGTTCTTC. This sequence encodes CASSLLAGSYNEQFF. The V gene is TRBV5-1, the J gene TRBJ2-1; D might be TRBD2 (5 bases). The CDR3 contains 15 residues. With 1 base removed from V and 0 bases from J, the gap between germline ends came to 8 bases. Germline values: CDR1 SGHRS, CDR2 YFSETQ.